Each of the 10 T cell receptor beta chains below was sequenced from the same sample in a study of blood T cell repertoires in COVID-19. Sequenced by immunoSEQ multiplex PCR; TCRdb stores in-frame clones only, minus some. The sample records about 290,000 clones, around 90% being singletons. The sample taken for sequencing was PBMCs or T cells enriched from blood (not recorded which). These receptors originate from a woman aged 40 to 55 who had recovered from COVID-19.

The chain is built from TRBV19 and TRBJ1-5; a possible D gene is TRBD1 (5 bases). Per the germline V gene, CDR1 is LNHDA and CDR2 is SQIVND (reference sequence). Deletions cut 5 bases from V and 5 bases from J, with 10 bases between. The CDR3 consists of 13 residues. CDR3 in DNA: TGTGCCAGTAGTTATTCGGGGGATCAGCCCCAGCATTTT. Translation gives CASSYSGDQPQHF.

The rearrangement joins TRBV7-2 to TRBJ2-2, with TRBD2 matching 8 bases. The V and J ends lost 5 bases and 7 bases, in that order; junction bases with no gene match: 12. In germline, CDR1 is SGHTA, CDR2 FQGNSA. The CDR3 runs to 16 residues. The CDR3 here is CASSPQGAGAVGELFF. The CDR3 DNA is TGTGCCAGCAGCCCCCAGGGAGCGGGAGCCGTCGGGGAGCTGTTTTTT.

The chain has TRBV5-1 and TRBJ2-3, with 9 nucleotides matching TRBD2. From germline, CDR1 is SGHRS and CDR2 YFSETQ. The CDR3 consists of 17 residues. Trimming took 0 bases from V and 5 from J; bases not matched to a gene: 10. The CDR3 sequence: CASSLAPAGGRKDTQYF. CDR3 bases: TGCGCCAGCAGCTTGGCCCCAGCGGGGGGCCGGAAAGATACGCAGTATTTT.

On this clone itself: Other nucleotide sequences from this sample produce the same CDR3. The chain links TRBV2 to TRBJ1-1; 8 positions agree with TRBD1. The CDR3 loop spans 14 amino acids. Germline assignment: CDR1 SNHLY and CDR2 FYNNEI. The ends lost 6 bases at V and 0 bases at J; junction bases unmatched: 3. In DNA form, the CDR3 reads TGTGCCAGCAGCGGACAGGGATTGAACACTGAAGCTTTCTTT. It is translated as CASSGQGLNTEAFF.

The V gene is TRBV4-1, the J gene TRBJ2-3; D is possibly TRBD2 (7 bases). The V gene lost 1 base and the J gene lost 4 bases, with 12 bases spanning the gap. Germline V gene data show CDR1 as MGHRA and CDR2 as YSYEKL. The CDR3 length is 15 residues. Here the CDR3 reads CASSQVRGAADTQYF. DNA for the CDR3: TGCGCCAGCAGCCAAGTTCGGGGGGCGGCAGATACGCAGTATTTT.

This sequence joins TRBV27 and TRBJ2-7, with 9 positions matching TRBD1. The V gene's germline CDR1 is MNHEY and CDR2 SMNVEV (reference sequence). CDR3 size: 14 residues. Trimming cost V 6 bases and J 5 bases; bases outside gene matches: 8. Here the CDR3 DNA reads TGTGCCAGCAGACTACAGGGGGCTGGAAACGAGCAGTACTTC. Translation gives CASRLQGAGNEQYF.

This clone was detected only once. The genes are TRBV20-1 and TRBJ2-3; possibly TRBD2 for D (5 bases). With 3 bases removed from V and 1 base from J, the gap between germline ends came to 14 bases. Germline lookup yields CDR1 DFQATT and CDR2 SNEGSKA (reference sequence). The CDR3 is 15 residues long. This CDR3 reads CSASRGPRGTDTQYF. The CDR3 DNA reads TGCAGTGCTAGTCGGGGTCCTAGGGGCACAGATACGCAGTATTTT.

A remark on this clone: The junction departs from the called germline gene at one end, perhaps through a read error. The chain joins TRBV19 to TRBJ2-1; 11 positions agree with TRBD2. From germline, CDR1 is LNHDA and CDR2 SQIVND (reference sequence). CDR3 size: 14 residues. The CDR3 nucleotides are TGTGCCAGTAGTATAGGGTTAGCGGGAGGGCCGATGGTCTTC. Protein product: CASSIGLAGGPMVF.

The rearrangement joins TRBV11-2 to TRBJ2-1, with TRBD2 matching 16 bases. CDR3 length equals 18 residues. Germline trimming cut 2 bases from V and 6 bases from J; bases unmatched to any gene: 7. Per the germline V gene, CDR1 is SGHAT and CDR2 is FQNNGV. The chain's CDR3 is CASSLTGTSGRAFNEQFF. The CDR3 bases are TGTGCCAGCAGCTTAACCGGGACTAGCGGGAGGGCTTTCAATGAGCAGTTCTTC.

V gene TRBV11-2 combines with J gene TRBJ2-1, with a possible D match to TRBD1 (6 bases). Germline-derived CDR1 and CDR2 are SGHAT and FQNNGV. This CDR3 spans 15 amino acids. The V gene lost 5 bases and the J gene lost 1 base, with 12 bases spanning the gap. CDR3 region: CASSATGISYNEQFF. For the CDR3, the DNA is TGTGCCAGCAGCGCCACAGGGATTTCCTACAATGAGCAGTTCTTC.